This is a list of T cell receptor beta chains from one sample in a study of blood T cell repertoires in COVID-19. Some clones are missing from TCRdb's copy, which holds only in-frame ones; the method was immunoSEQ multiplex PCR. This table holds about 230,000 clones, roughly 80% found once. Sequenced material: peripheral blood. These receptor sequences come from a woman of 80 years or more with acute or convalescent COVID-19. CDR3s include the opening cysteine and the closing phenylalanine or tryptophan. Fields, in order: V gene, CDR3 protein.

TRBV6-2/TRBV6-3	CASSQRDEQFF
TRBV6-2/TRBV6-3	CASSPDRGKNIQYF
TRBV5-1	CASSPDSWAGNTIYF
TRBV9	CASSPRAGAGDEQFF
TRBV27	CASSLRISDRNGYTF
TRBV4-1	CASSQEGQGGGFDGYTF
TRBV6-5	CASRGRRTSSYEQYF
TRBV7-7	CASSPLGGVPGELFF
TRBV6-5	CASSYYGGNIQYF
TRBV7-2	CASSLGGLAGDTQYF
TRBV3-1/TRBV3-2	CASSQVTRGGNNEQFF
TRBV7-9	CASSLAGRTIGAYEQYF
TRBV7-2	CASSGVPGETQYF
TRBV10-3	CAISTASGTTYEQYF
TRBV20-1	CSASLSGGYSNYGYTF
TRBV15	CATSRDRVTGWNTEAFF
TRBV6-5	CASRIAGVKTGELFF
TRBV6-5	CASSRDFNQPQHF
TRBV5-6	CASSPAGQPLHF
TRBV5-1	CASSPNLGESSYEQYF
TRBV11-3	CASSITGTKGTQYF
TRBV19	CASSYDRGRADTQYF
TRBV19	CASSQLAGKYEQYF
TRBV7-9	CASSPQPGGNQPQHF
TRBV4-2	CASSQGGEFSYEQYF
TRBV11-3	CASSPGQSTDTQYF
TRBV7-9	CASSLGRALGQPQHF
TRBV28	CASSFGRDYEQYF
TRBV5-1	CASSSYGQNYGYTF